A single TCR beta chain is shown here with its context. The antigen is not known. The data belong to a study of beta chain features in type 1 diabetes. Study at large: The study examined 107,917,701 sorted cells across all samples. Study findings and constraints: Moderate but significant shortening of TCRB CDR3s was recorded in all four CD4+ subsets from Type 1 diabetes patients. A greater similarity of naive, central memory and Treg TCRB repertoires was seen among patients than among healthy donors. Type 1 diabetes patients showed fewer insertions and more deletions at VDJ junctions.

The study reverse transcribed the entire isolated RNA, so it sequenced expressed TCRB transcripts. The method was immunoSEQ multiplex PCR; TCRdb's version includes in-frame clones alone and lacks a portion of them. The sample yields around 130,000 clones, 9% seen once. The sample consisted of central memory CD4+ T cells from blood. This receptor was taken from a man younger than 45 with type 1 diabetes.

The CDR3 bases are TGTGCCAGCAGTCCCGCGGGGGGGTACTATGGCTACACCTTC. Protein sequence: CASSPAGGYYGYTF. This chain uses TRBV25-1 with TRBJ1-2, with D possibly TRBD1 on 5 matching bases. This CDR3 comprises 14 residues. Germline V gives CDR1 MGHDK, CDR2 SYGVNS. V was shortened by 5 bases and J by 3 bases, with 13 bases between the two germline ends.